The 23 T cell receptor beta chains presented below share a single source sample, sequenced in a study of blood T cells in healthy people across ages. Then a second PCR, running about 6 to 11 cycles, was carried out with a sample-barcoded 5' primer and a J-beta primer mix. MiXCR was run by TCRdb on the 5' RACE reads, yielding one entry per CDR3 protein. In the table there are some 560,000 distinct CDR3 sequences, about 28% of which are singletons. This sample was shared with a second study, whose subject was T cells of mothers and their children.

The sample consisted of blood. These receptors came from a boy between 2 and 10 years old in good health.

This clonotype was seen more than once but under ten times. This rearrangement joins TRBV5-5 to TRBJ1-1, with 7 bases aligning to TRBD1. V trimming: 0 bases; J trimming: 5 bases; junction bases outside the gene matches: 7. The CDR3 covers 15 residues. Germline-derived CDR1 and CDR2 are SGHKS and YYEKEE (reference sequence). In DNA, the CDR3 is TGTGCCAGCAGCTTGGCCGAAGGGGGCAGGACTGAAGCTTTCTTT. Its protein is CASSLAEGGRTEAFF.

V usage is TRBV6-1 and J usage is TRBJ1-6, with D possibly matching TRBD1 (6 bases). The length of the CDR3 is 16 residues. V was trimmed by 6 bases and J by 2 bases, leaving 14 bases between them. The germline gives CDR1 MNHNS, CDR2 SASEGT. CDR3 coding DNA: TGTGCCAGCAGACCCGTCCGGGACACCTATAATTCACCCCTCCACTTT. It translates to CASRPVRDTYNSPLHF.

The chain employs TRBV5-4 and TRBJ2-7; the D gene is possibly TRBD1 (5 bases). The CDR3 totals 15 residues. Trimming shortened V by 0 bases and J by 2 bases, and 12 bases separated the two germline ends. The germline CDR1 and CDR2 sequences are SGHNT and YYREEE (reference sequence). CDR3 residues: CASSLGQGGPYEQYF. The CDR3 DNA reads as TGTGCCAGCAGCTTGGGGCAGGGTGGCCCCTACGAGCAGTACTTC.

This clonotype was counted a few times. The V call is TRBV25-1, the J call TRBJ2-5; D is undetermined. CDR3 length: 13 amino acids. Germline-derived CDR1 and CDR2 are MGHDK and SYGVNS. Trimming removed 3 bases at V and 6 bases at J, with 11 bases between. The CDR3 here is CASSEAGQKTQYF. In DNA form, the CDR3 reads TGTGCCAGCAGTGAGGCAGGCCAGAAGACCCAGTACTTC.

The sample holds a few counts of this clonotype. The rearrangement links TRBV29-1 to TRBJ2-3, with 12 bases lining up with TRBD1. Losses at the gene ends were 4 bases for V and 1 base for J; bases not matched to a gene: 3. The length of the CDR3 is 15 residues. Looked up from germline, CDR1 is SQVTM and CDR2 is ANQGSEA. The CDR3: CSVGDRGLGTDTQYF. The DNA of the CDR3 is TGCAGCGTTGGGGACAGGGGGCTAGGCACAGATACGCAGTATTTT.

The chain uses TRBV29-1 and TRBJ2-2; D uncertain. Trimming removed 1 base from V and 6 bases from J, with 3 bases in between. Per germline, CDR1 SQVTM and CDR2 ANQGSEA. This CDR3 contains 11 residues. This CDR3 is CSVEGSGELFF. The DNA of the CDR3 is TGCAGCGTTGAAGGATCCGGGGAGCTGTTTTTT.

This clonotype came up a few times. This rearrangement joins TRBV27 to TRBJ1-2; D is possibly TRBD1 (5 bases). The germline V gene encodes CDR1 MNHEY and CDR2 SMNVEV (reference sequence). This CDR3 has 13 residues. Deletions cut 3 bases from V and 9 bases from J, with 14 bases between. The CDR3 protein is CASSLQGGTSYTF. As DNA, the CDR3 is TGTGCCAGCAGTTTGCAGGGAGGAACGAGCTACACCTTC.

The chain links TRBV7-9 to TRBJ1-1; no definite D call. This CDR3 comprises 13 residues. CDR1 and CDR2 from the germline V gene are SEHNR and FQNEAQ (reference sequence). Trimming left V 3 bases short and J 7 bases short, with 12 bases between. In DNA, the CDR3 is TGTGCCAGCAGCTTTCCCCCGGGCCTTGAAGCTTTCTTT. It translates to CASSFPPGLEAFF.

The V gene is TRBV7-9, the J gene TRBJ2-7, with 13 bases fitting TRBD2. CDR1 is SEHNR, CDR2 FQNEAQ, per germline (reference sequence). The CDR3 sequence is 15 residues long. Germline trimming cut 5 bases from V and 3 bases from J; bases unmatched to any gene: 4. CDR3 protein: CASSKGLAGSYEQYV. The CDR3 DNA sequence: TGTGCCAGCAGCAAGGGACTAGCGGGAAGCTACGAGCAGTACGTC.

The chain links TRBV20-1 to TRBJ1-6; 7 bases are shared with TRBD1. The CDR3 extends over 14 amino acids. Per the germline V gene, CDR1 is DFQATT and CDR2 is SNEGSKA (reference sequence). The ends lost 7 bases at V and 0 bases at J; junction bases unmatched: 3. CDR3 DNA: TGCAGTGGGACAGGCAGCTCCTATAATTCACCCCTCCACTTT. Protein product: CSGTGSSYNSPLHF.

The rearrangement uses TRBV5-1 and TRBJ2-4, with D possibly being TRBD1 (6 bases). The CDR3 is 11 amino acids. Trimming took off 4 bases at V and 16 bases at J, with 15 bases between the two ends. Looked up from germline, CDR1 is SGHRS and CDR2 is YFSETQ. The CDR3, as DNA: TGCGCCAGCAGCCATAGAGACAGGTTCTACTTC. Translated: CASSHRDRFYF. Based on the CDR3 plus reference TRBV5-1 and TRBJ2-4, the full variable domain is KAGVTQTPRYLIKTRGQQVTLSCSPISGHRSVSWYQQTPGQGLQFLFEYFSETQRNKGNFPGRFSGRQFSNSRSEMNVSTLELGDSALYLCASSHRDRFYFGAGTRLSVL.

This rearrangement joins TRBV7-9 to TRBJ1-1, with 8 bases that match TRBD1. The CDR3 covers 14 residues. Germline loops: CDR1 SEHNR, CDR2 FQNEAQ (reference sequence). V lost 7 bases to trimming and J lost 5 bases; unmatched junction nucleotides: 9. CDR3 residues: CASKSPGGLTEAFF. For the CDR3, the DNA is TGTGCCAGCAAATCACCAGGGGGCCTAACTGAAGCTTTCTTT. The full variable domain, its missing parts supplied by reference TRBV7-9 and TRBJ1-1, is DTGVSQNPRHKITKRGQNVTFRCDPISEHNRLYWYRQTLGQGPEFLTYFQNEAQLEKSRLLSDRFSAERPKGSFSTLEIQRTEQGDSAMYLCASKSPGGLTEAFFGQGTRLTVV.

The chain uses TRBV29-1 and TRBJ2-3, with 7 bases identical to TRBD2. This CDR3 has 14 residues. Germline loops: CDR1 SQVTM, CDR2 ANQGSEA. After removal of 2 bases from V and 0 bases from J, the junction contained 2 bases not matched to a gene. The CDR3 nucleotides are TGCAGCGTTGAATCTAGCGGTAGCACAGATACGCAGTATTTT. This translates into CSVESSGSTDTQYF.

This clonotype turned up a few times. The chain links TRBV10-3 to TRBJ2-2, with a weak D call TRBD2 (7 bases). Per germline, CDR1 ENHRY and CDR2 SYGVKD. This CDR3 has 17 amino acids. Trimming removed 3 bases from V and 6 bases from J, with 20 bases in between. The CDR3 loop reads CAISEGGGQAPAGELFF. CDR3 sequence (DNA): TGTGCCATCAGTGAAGGGGGGGGGCAAGCCCCGGCCGGGGAGCTGTTTTTT.

This clonotype was picked up a small number of times. The V gene is TRBV30, the J gene TRBJ1-1; D might be TRBD1 (5 bases). Trimming pared 5 bases from V and 2 bases from J, leaving 15 bases between. Per germline, CDR1 GTSNPN and CDR2 SVGIG (reference sequence). CDR3 length: 14 residues. The CDR3 sequence is CAWHSRVLNTEAFF. DNA of the CDR3: TGTGCCTGGCACTCCAGGGTCCTTAACACTGAAGCTTTCTTT.

This clonotype was seen a few times. The gene calls are TRBV28 and TRBJ2-2; D gene unclear. The germline CDR1 and CDR2 sequences are MDHEN and SYDVKM. CDR3 size: 13 residues. Trimming took off 3 bases at V and 6 bases at J, with 8 bases between the two ends. In DNA form, the CDR3 reads TGTGCCAGCAGTTTTCCCGGGCCCGGGGAGCTGTTTTTT. Its protein product is CASSFPGPGELFF.

The chain couples TRBV2 to TRBJ2-5, with 8 bases matching TRBD1. The CDR3 loop spans 13 amino acids. CDR1 is SNHLY, CDR2 FYNNEI, per germline. After removal of 6 bases from V and 4 bases from J, the junction contained 4 bases not matched to a gene. CDR3 nucleotides: TGTGCCAGCAGGGGGGACAGGAGAGAGACCCAGTACTTC. The encoded protein is CASRGDRRETQYF.

V gene TRBV24-1 combines with J gene TRBJ2-1; tentatively, D is TRBD1 (6 bases). Germline assignment: CDR1 KGHDR and CDR2 SFDVKD. The CDR3 loop spans 16 amino acids. Trimming took 1 base from V and 1 from J, leaving 10 bases between them. The CDR3 here is CATSDFGGSSYNEQFF. For the CDR3, the DNA is TGTGCCACCAGTGATTTTGGGGGCTCTTCCTACAATGAGCAGTTCTTC.

This clonotype was counted between two and nine times. The chain recombines TRBV20-1 with TRBJ2-1; 9 nucleotides match TRBD2. Germline V gives CDR1 DFQATT, CDR2 SNEGSKA (reference sequence). J was trimmed by 4 bases and V by 3 bases; bases with no gene match: 7. The CDR3 extends over 15 amino acids. The CDR3 region is CSARGSGSPYNEQFF. CDR3 nucleotides: TGCAGTGCTAGGGGTAGCGGGAGTCCGTACAATGAGCAGTTCTTC.

This clonotype has just a few counts. The chain employs TRBV20-1 and TRBJ1-2, with D possibly being TRBD1 (5 bases). The ends were cut back, 3 bases at V and 1 base at J, with 15 bases in the middle. The CDR3 runs to 15 residues. Per germline, CDR1 DFQATT and CDR2 SNEGSKA (reference sequence). The CDR3 region is CSASAQSDSNYGYTF. The CDR3 DNA reads as TGCAGTGCTAGCGCCCAGTCAGACAGTAACTATGGCTACACCTTC.

The chain employs TRBV12-3 or TRBV12-4 and TRBJ1-1; unclear D gene. The V and J ends lost 6 bases and 7 bases respectively, with 12 bases between them. This CDR3 contains 12 residues. CDR3 residues: CASSPSLLEAFF. CDR3 nucleotide sequence: TGTGCCAGCAGCCCGAGCCTTCTTGAAGCTTTCTTT.

The gene calls are TRBV11-2 and TRBJ1-1; TRBD1 might be the D (6 bases). The ends were cut back, 5 bases at V and 5 bases at J, with 12 bases in the middle. Germline V lookup: CDR1 SGHAT, CDR2 FQNNGV. The CDR3 runs 13 residues. CDR3 nucleotide sequence: TGTGCCAGCAGCCTCAGGGGATGGACTGAAGCTTTCTTT. This encodes CASSLRGWTEAFF. Full variable domain (missing parts from reference TRBV11-2 and TRBJ1-1): EAGVAQSPRYKIIEKRQSVAFWCNPISGHATLYWYQQILGQGPKLLIQFQNNGVVDDSQLPKDRFSAERLKGVDSTLKIQPAKLEDSAVYLCASSLRGWTEAFFGQGTRLTVV.

The gene calls are TRBV20-1 and TRBJ2-1; D might be TRBD2 (9 bases). Germline V gene sequence: CDR1 DFQATT, CDR2 SNEGSKA (reference sequence). The CDR3 is made up of 14 amino acids. The V end lost 5 bases, the J end lost 8 bases, and 19 bases lay between the germline ends. In DNA, the CDR3 is TGCAGTGCTCCCCGGACAGGGACTAGCTATGAGCAGTTCTTC. As protein: CSAPRTGTSYEQFF.